Ten or more counts support the clone carrying this T cell receptor beta chain. Antigen unknown. This sample stems from a study of T cells in Graves' hyperthyroidism and ophthalmopathy. The study's findings and limits: Before onset, by a median of around 6.4 months, the model predicted ophthalmopathy.

Germline values: CDR1 KGHDR, CDR2 SFDVKD. V was shortened by 10 bases and J by 0 bases, with 7 bases between the two germline ends. The CDR3 runs to 12 residues. The authors deemed Graves' hyperthyroidism stable absent ophthalmopathy progression within 18 months. Among the patients, aged 18 to 65, hyperthyroidism was newly diagnosed and had lasted under 2 months. Fresh 10 ml peripheral blood yielded PBMCs. TCR beta CDR3 regions were amplified from RNA transcripts. Researchers ran a first-round RT-PCR on the TCR CDR3 using the HTBI primer set. TCRdb re-called the multiplex PCR reads with MiXCR, one entry per CDR3 protein. The sample lists roughly 300,000 distinct CDR3 sequences, 21% occurring once.

The sample consisted of blood. This chain joins TRBV24-1 and TRBJ2-3; D not certain. This TCR derives from a woman aged 45 to 65 with Graves' hyperthyroidism. For the CDR3, the DNA is TGTGCCACTGGATTGAGCACAGATACGCAGTATTTT. This encodes CATGLSTDTQYF.